This T cell receptor beta chain appears in the sequencing data of a study of blood T cells in healthy people across ages. Study-wide points: Age showed a roughly linear inverse relationship with TCR beta diversity per million T cells.

The CDR3 contains 16 residues. V lost 3 bases, J lost 3 bases, and 7 bases stayed unmatched. In germline, CDR1 is SGHTA, CDR2 FQGNSA. This clonotype was recorded a few times. Its target is unknown. With a J-beta primer mix and a sample-barcoded 5' primer, a second PCR ran about 6 to 11 cycles. A tag from a template-switch adaptor with 12 random nucleotides marked each cDNA molecule. TCRdb fed the 5' RACE reads into MiXCR, producing one record per CDR3 protein. The sample comprises over 1,500,000 distinct CDR3 sequences, 35% to 50% of which are singletons, and around 23% rests with the top ten. The receptor was derived from a human donor in good health. The sample consisted of blood. The rearrangement joins TRBV7-2 to TRBJ2-3; TRBD1 aligns across 9 bases. The CDR3 nucleotides read TGTGCCAGCAGCTTCAAGGCGACAGGGGGGACAGATACGCAGTATTTT. Residues: CASSFKATGGTDTQYF.